The T cell receptor (beta chain) under discussion was sequenced for a study of response to subunit inactivated influenza vaccine. General study points: Few additional T cells are recruited per seasonal influenza vaccination, authors suggested.

Each CDR3 protein is one row after TCRdb ran MiXCR on the RT-PCR reads. This sample has about 520,000 distinct CDR3 sequences, with around 7.7% found just once. Germline V gene data show CDR1 as SGHKS and CDR2 as YYEKEE (reference sequence). The CDR3 extends over 16 amino acids. V was trimmed by 7 bases and J by 1 base, leaving 20 bases between them. As regards this clonotype: Its cognate antigen is unknown. This sequence may be a read error, since a much larger clone differs from it by one base.

Sequenced material: PBMCs from blood, taken around 25 months after vaccination. The J gene is TRBJ1-1, the V gene TRBV5-5; D gene uncertain. This receptor was taken from a man aged 50 to 75 who received an inactivated influenza vaccine. The CDR3 sequence is CASGSLVRPGNTEAFF. The CDR3 DNA sequence: TGTGCCAGCGGCTCCTTGGTCCGTCCGGGGAACACTGAAGCTTTCTTT.